Below are 20 T cell receptor beta chains sequenced from a single sample in a study of prognosis after radiotherapy for stage I lung cancer. Researchers used two-round multiplex PCR to amplify TCR beta CDR3 starting from genomic DNA. During first-round PCR, primers specific to each TRBV and TRBJ gene were used. One entry per CDR3 protein results from TCRdb running MiXCR on the multiplex PCR reads. The sample gives 50,000 or so distinct CDR3 sequences, 30% to 40% of which show up once; roughly 9.4% is in the top ten. The sample was PBMCs, taken before or after stereotactic body radiation therapy (not recorded which). The receptor source for this set is a donor of 50 years or more with non-small cell lung cancer.

To note about this clonotype: This likely reflects a read error, since a far larger clone is one base away. V usage is TRBV6-2 or TRBV6-3 and J usage is TRBJ2-1, with unresolved D. Trimming shortened V by 3 bases and J by 7 bases, and 16 bases separated the two germline ends. Germline V gene sequence: CDR1 MNHEY, CDR2 SVGEGT. This CDR3 comprises 15 residues. Written as DNA, the CDR3 is TGTGCCAGCAGTTATGTGTCGCCCTCTGGGAATGAGCAGTTCTTC. Protein: CASSYVSPSGNEQFF.

This clonotype has just one count. This chain joins TRBV7-9 and TRBJ2-3; 15 nucleotides align to TRBD2. V was pared by 0 bases and J by 2 bases, with 6 bases of the junction left unmatched. CDR1 and CDR2 from the germline V gene are SEHNR and FQNEAQ (reference sequence). CDR3 length equals 19 residues. The CDR3 here is CASSLAGLAGGRLTDTQYF. DNA of the CDR3: TGTGCCAGCAGCTTAGCTGGACTAGCGGGGGGGCGTCTCACAGATACGCAGTATTTT. Full variable domain (rest looked up from reference TRBV7-9 and TRBJ2-3): DTGVSQNPRHKITKRGQNVTFRCDPISEHNRLYWYRQTLGQGPEFLTYFQNEAQLEKSRLLSDRFSAERPKGSFSTLEIQRTEQGDSAMYLCASSLAGLAGGRLTDTQYFGPGTRLTVL.

This clonotype was seen only a few times. A much larger clone differs from this one at a single base, so this may be a read error. V gene TRBV6-5 combines with J gene TRBJ2-3; D unresolved. The CDR3 is 14 amino acids. Germline assignment: CDR1 MNHEY and CDR2 SVGAGI. The V and J ends lost 3 bases and 5 bases respectively, with 12 bases between them. CDR3 bases: TGTGCCAGCAGTTATGGGCCATTTGAAGATACGCAGTATTTT. This encodes CASSYGPFEDTQYF.

Concerning this clonotype: Given a much more abundant clone one base away, this may be a read error. The chain recombines TRBV28 with TRBJ2-3; 7 bases align to TRBD2. The V gene's germline CDR1 is MDHEN and CDR2 SYDVKM. The CDR3 is 13 amino acids. The CDR3 protein is CANSLGGADTQYF. The DNA for the CDR3 is TGTGCCAACAGTTTGGGGGGGGCAGATACGCAGTATTTT.

This clonotype was seen at least ten times. V gene TRBV6-5 combines with J gene TRBJ2-5; D remains ambiguous. The CDR3 is made up of 16 amino acids. V gave up 0 bases and J gave up 0 bases, with 11 bases separating them. Germline CDR1 is MNHEY and CDR2 is SVGAGI. DNA for the CDR3: TGTGCCAGCAGTTACTCTCCCCTCCTAAACCAAGAGACCCAGTACTTC. Translating it yields CASSYSPLLNQETQYF.

The rearrangement joins TRBV6-2 or TRBV6-3 to TRBJ2-1; perhaps TRBD1 as D (7 bases). CDR3 length: 19 amino acids. Germline CDR1 MNHEY, CDR2 SVGEGT. V was clipped by 1 base and J by 0 bases, with 19 bases between them. CDR3: CASSYFQGDSQSSYNEQFF. Written as DNA, the CDR3 is TGTGCCAGCAGTTACTTCCAGGGGGACTCCCAGAGCTCCTACAATGAGCAGTTCTTC.

This clonotype was recorded many times. The V and J genes are TRBV5-1 and TRBJ1-3; TRBD1 might be the D (6 bases). Deletions cut 4 bases from V and 7 bases from J, with 15 bases between. Germline assignment: CDR1 SGHRS and CDR2 YFSETQ. This CDR3 is built from 14 residues. The CDR3 DNA follows: TGCGCCAGCAGCCCGGTACAGGGATCTAACACCATATATTTT. It translates to CASSPVQGSNTIYF.

For this clonotype: Being one base from a much bigger clone, this may be a read error. The J gene is TRBJ2-5, the V gene TRBV12-3 or TRBV12-4, with TRBD1 matching over 9 bases. The CDR3 is 14 residues long. CDR3 loop: CSSSATGGRETQYF. DNA for the CDR3: TGTTCCAGCAGTGCCACAGGGGGCCGAGAGACCCAGTACTTC.

This clonotype was recorded at least ten times. The chain joins TRBV20-1 to TRBJ2-2, with TRBD2 matching over 8 bases. The V and J ends lost 4 bases and 5 bases, in that order; junction bases with no gene match: 9. Germline values: CDR1 DFQATT, CDR2 SNEGSKA (reference sequence). This CDR3 has 15 amino acids. The CDR3 nucleotides are TGCAGTGCTACCGGGACTAGTAACGTAACCGGGGAGCTGTTTTTT. Protein sequence: CSATGTSNVTGELFF.

Many counts were recorded for this clonotype. The chain has TRBV5-1 and TRBJ2-3; D may match TRBD1 or TRBD2 (5 bases each). The CDR3 runs 14 residues. Germline assignment: CDR1 SGHRS and CDR2 YFSETQ. The germline V and J ends were trimmed by 2 bases and 0 bases, with 7 bases remaining between them. The CDR3 sequence: CASSFWGSTDTQYF. The CDR3 DNA reads as TGCGCCAGCAGCTTTTGGGGGAGCACAGATACGCAGTATTTT.

In regard to this clonotype: Given a much more abundant clone one base away, this may be a read error. The chain combines TRBV6-8 with TRBJ2-2; D call uncertain. Germline-derived CDR1 and CDR2 are MNHGY and SAAAGT. CDR3 size: 13 residues. V lost 5 bases, J lost 7 bases, and 11 bases lay in between. In nucleotides, the CDR3 is TGTGCCAGCAGTACGGTGAAGATCGGGGAGCTGTTTTTT. Translated: CASSTVKIGELFF.

In its sample, this clonotype was seen a few times. CDR3 nucleotide sequence: TGTGCCAGCAGCCAAGAACCTGCCTATGGCTACACCTTC. It encodes CASSQEPAYGYTF. The chain links TRBV3-1 to TRBJ1-2, with D unresolved. Germline V gives CDR1 LGHDT, CDR2 YNNKEL (reference sequence). The CDR3 loop spans 13 amino acids. Trimming stripped 0 bases from V and 4 bases from J, with 6 bases between.

At least ten counts were recorded for this clonotype. The rearrangement joins TRBV24-1 to TRBJ2-1, with 7 nucleotides matching TRBD2. V lost 2 bases, J lost 4 bases, and 19 bases stayed unmatched. The germline V gene encodes CDR1 KGHDR and CDR2 SFDVKD. The CDR3 contains 20 residues. CDR3 bases: TGTGCCACCAGTGATTCCCCAGGCCGGAGCGGGACGGGGACTTACAATGAGCAGTTCTTC. This gives the protein CATSDSPGRSGTGTYNEQFF.

This clonotype was observed many times. This chain uses TRBV3-2 with TRBJ2-1; the D call TRBD2 from the table was never checked on the DNA. TRBV3-2 is given as a pseudogene. The CDR3 spans 19 residues. CDR3 in DNA: TGTGCCAGCAGCCAAGATTTGGGTGAGTCCTTGTGGTCCTACAATGAGCAGTTCTTC. This codes for CASSQDLGESLWSYNEQFF.

This clonotype was seen at least ten times. The V gene is TRBV4-2, the J gene TRBJ2-1; TRBD2 is a possible D gene (6 bases). The CDR3 covers 15 residues. CDR1 LGHNA and CDR2 YNFKEQ come from the germline V gene. V lost 4 bases, J lost 6 bases, and 16 bases lay in between. CDR3 in DNA: TGTGCCAGCAGCCGGACCGGGACTGAGTCCAATGAGCAGTTCTTC. Protein sequence: CASSRTGTESNEQFF.

Worth noting for this clonotype: A read error may explain this, as a much larger clone is one base away. This chain joins TRBV2 and TRBJ1-5, with D possibly matching TRBD1 (5 bases). The germline V gene has CDR1 SNHLY and CDR2 FYNNEI. The V end lost 3 bases, the J end lost 4 bases, and 10 bases lay between the germline ends. The CDR3 has 14 residues. The CDR3 protein is CASSDWDGNQPQHF. In nucleotides, the CDR3 is TGTGCCAGCAGTGATTGGGACGGAAATCAGCCCCAGCATTTT.

The chain uses TRBV27 and TRBJ2-3; D gene unclear. The DNA end lines up better with TRBJ1-5; the J call may be wrong. The CDR3 loop spans 14 amino acids. CDR1 MNHEY and CDR2 SMNVEV come from the germline V gene (reference sequence). This CDR3 is CASRLIPGSDTQHF. The CDR3 DNA follows: TGTGCCAGCAGACTTATTCCGGGGTCAGATACGCAGCATTTT.

The chain uses TRBV11-2 and TRBJ1-4, with 7 bases fitting TRBD1. The V and J ends lost 6 bases and 4 bases, in that order; junction bases with no gene match: 14. This CDR3 has 17 amino acids. The germline gives CDR1 SGHAT, CDR2 FQNNGV. The CDR3 sequence is CASRIRGAEVYNEKLFF. The CDR3 DNA sequence: TGTGCCAGCAGGATCAGGGGGGCAGAAGTCTATAATGAAAAACTGTTTTTT.

A remark on this clonotype: Only one base separates this from a far larger clonotype, so it likely reflects a read error. The CDR3 nucleotides read TGTGCCAGCTCTCCCAGAACGGGTCCCCCCAAGCAGTACTTC. Encoded protein: CASSPRTGPPKQYF. The gene calls are TRBV6-2 or TRBV6-3 and TRBJ2-7; no definite D call. Trimming removed 8 bases at V and 8 bases at J, with 22 bases between. Germline CDR1 reads MNHEY; CDR2 reads SVGEGT. CDR3 length equals 14 residues.

This clonotype has a count of ten or more. The chain is built from TRBV6-1 and TRBJ2-4; possibly TRBD2 for D (5 bases). Trimming took off 6 bases at V and 5 bases at J, with 11 bases between the two ends. The CDR3 runs to 13 residues. Per the germline V gene, CDR1 is MNHNS and CDR2 is SASEGT. In nucleotides, the CDR3 is TGTGCCAGCAGCGTCATGGAGGAAAACATTCAGTACTTC. Protein product: CASSVMEENIQYF.